A single sample is the source of the 10 T cell receptor beta chains below, sequenced in a study of blood T cell repertoires in COVID-19. Generated by immunoSEQ multiplex PCR, the TCRdb table keeps only in-frame clones and is missing some. Of more than 250,000 clones in the sample, around 87% are singletons; the top ten hold 1%. The sequenced sample consisted of peripheral blood. The receptor source for this set is a man aged 50 to 60 with active or convalescent COVID-19.

The chain uses TRBV9 and TRBJ2-5; 11 bases line up with TRBD1. The CDR3 consists of 16 residues. J was trimmed by 1 base and V by 0 bases; bases with no gene match: 2. Germline CDR1 reads SGDLS; CDR2 reads YYNGEE. CDR3 sequence reads: CASSVGGTGGQETQYF. The CDR3 DNA reads TGTGCCAGCAGCGTAGGGGGGACAGGGGGCCAAGAGACCCAGTACTTC. Looking up the rest from reference TRBV9 and TRBJ2-5 gives the full variable domain: DSGVTQTPKHLITATGQRVTLRCSPRSGDLSVYWYQQSLDQGLQFLIQYYNGEERAKGNILERFSAQQFPDLHSELNLSSLELGDSALYFCASSVGGTGGQETQYFGPGTRLLVL.

The chain carries TRBV2 and TRBJ1-5, with D uncertain. This CDR3 is built from 14 residues. V was clipped by 6 bases and J by 5 bases, with 14 bases between them. Germline V gene sequence: CDR1 SNHLY, CDR2 FYNNEI. CDR3 in amino acids: CASRADGVHQPQHF. The CDR3 nucleotides read TGTGCCAGCAGGGCCGACGGGGTCCATCAGCCCCAGCATTTT.

In its sample, this clone was seen a few times. The gene calls are TRBV28 and TRBJ1-2; 10 bases fit TRBD1. Unmatched junction bases numbered 9, after V lost 3 bases and J lost 8 bases. Germline values: CDR1 MDHEN, CDR2 SYDVKM. The CDR3 runs 15 residues. For the CDR3, the DNA is TGTGCCAGCAGTTTTCCTCTAGGACAGGGGGGAGGCTACACCTTC. Protein product: CASSFPLGQGGGYTF.

The chain combines TRBV19 with TRBJ2-5; possibly TRBD1 for D (5 bases). Germline V CDR1 and CDR2: LNHDA, SQIVND (reference sequence). There are 15 residues in the CDR3. V was trimmed by 4 bases and J by 3 bases, leaving 15 bases between them. Written as DNA, the CDR3 is TGTGCCAGTAGTACTAGGGGCCCCATAAAAGAGACCCAGTACTTC. Its translation is CASSTRGPIKETQYF.

The rearrangement joins TRBV19 to TRBJ1-5; D may be TRBD1 (5 bases). The germline V gene has CDR1 LNHDA and CDR2 SQIVND (reference sequence). The CDR3 runs 15 residues. V lost 1 base and J lost 4, with 11 bases in between. CDR3 DNA sequence: TGTGCCAGTAGTATAGTTCCGACAGAGAATCAGCCCCAGCATTTT. Protein sequence: CASSIVPTENQPQHF. Complete variable domain (other parts from reference TRBV19 and TRBJ1-5): DGGITQSPKYLFRKEGQNVTLSCEQNLNHDAMYWYRQDPGQGLRLIYYSQIVNDFQKGDIAEGYSVSREKKESFPLTVTSAQKNPTAFYLCASSIVPTENQPQHFGDGTRLSIL.

In its sample, this clone was seen once. The same CDR3 also results from other DNA sequences found in this sample. The chain uses TRBV5-1 and TRBJ1-5; TRBD1 might be the D (5 bases). The ends were cut back, 2 bases at V and 1 base at J, with 10 bases in the middle. The CDR3 sequence is 15 residues long. The V gene's germline CDR1 is SGHRS and CDR2 YFSETQ. CDR3 coding DNA: TGCGCCAGCAGCTTATCCGGGGGGAGCAATCAGCCCCAGCATTTT. Translation: CASSLSGGSNQPQHF.

The chain has TRBV18 and TRBJ2-7, with 9 bases that match TRBD1. Germline V lookup: CDR1 KGHSH, CDR2 LQKENI. Trimming at V came to 1 base and at J to 6 bases, leaving 7 bases not matched to a gene. This CDR3 comprises 15 residues. The CDR3 sequence is CASSPLSGTGTEQYF. CDR3 DNA: TGTGCCAGCTCACCACTAAGCGGGACAGGGACCGAGCAGTACTTC.

J is TRBJ1-1 and V is TRBV21-1; the table's TRBD1 call for D was not verified on the DNA. TRBV21-1 is given as a pseudogene. The CDR3 has 17 residues. Here the CDR3 reads CASSKAGTGQLNTEAFF. The DNA for the CDR3 is TGTGCCAGCAGCAAAGCGGGGACAGGGCAGCTGAACACTGAAGCTTTCTTT.

The gene calls are TRBV29-1 and TRBJ1-1, with 7 bases identical to TRBD1. Germline CDR1 and CDR2: SQVTM and ANQGSEA. The CDR3 is made up of 13 amino acids. With V trimmed by 6 bases and J by 3 bases, 7 bases remained unmatched. CDR3 DNA sequence: TGCAGCGTGGACCGGGACAGCCACACTGAAGCTTTCTTT. Translation: CSVDRDSHTEAFF. Looking up the rest from reference TRBV29-1 and TRBJ1-1 gives the full variable domain: SAVISQKPSRDICQRGTSLTIQCQVDSQVTMMFWYRQQPGQSLTLIATANQGSEATYESGFVIDKFPISRPNLTFSTLTVSNMSPEDSSIYLCSVDRDSHTEAFFGQGTRLTVV.

The chain joins TRBV30 to TRBJ1-5, with TRBD1 identical over 9 bases. This CDR3 is built from 13 residues. In germline, CDR1 is GTSNPN, CDR2 SVGIG (reference sequence). Trimming removed 8 bases from V and 5 bases from J; junction bases left unmatched: 7. In DNA, the CDR3 is TGTGCCGGGGGACAGGGTGGCCATCAGCCCCAGCATTTT. This translates into CAGGQGGHQPQHF.